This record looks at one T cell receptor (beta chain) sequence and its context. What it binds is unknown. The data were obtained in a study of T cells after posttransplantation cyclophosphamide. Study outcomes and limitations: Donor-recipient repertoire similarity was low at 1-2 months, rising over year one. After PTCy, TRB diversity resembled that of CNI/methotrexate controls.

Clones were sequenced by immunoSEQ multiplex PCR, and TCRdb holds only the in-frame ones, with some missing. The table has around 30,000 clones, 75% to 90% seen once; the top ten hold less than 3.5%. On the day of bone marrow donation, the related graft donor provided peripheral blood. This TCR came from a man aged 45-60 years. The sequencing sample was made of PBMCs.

CDR3 protein: CASSEAARDGYTF. The CDR3 nucleotides are TGTGCCAGCAGTGAAGCTGCCAGGGATGGCTACACCTTC. The V call is TRBV6-1, the J call TRBJ1-2, with D possibly TRBD1 on 5 matching bases. The V gene's germline CDR1 is MNHNS and CDR2 SASEGT. Trimming pared 0 bases from V and 6 bases from J, leaving 8 bases between. The CDR3 extends over 13 amino acids.